Described below is a single T cell receptor beta chain sequence and its context. The data were obtained in a study of STAT5B mutations in CD4+ large granular lymphocyte leukemia. The CDR3 length is 15 residues. Germline V gives CDR1 WSHSY, CDR2 SAAADI. V lost 7 bases and J lost 1, with 15 bases in between. In the original analysis: Lowest detectable productive clonotype frequency was 2.59 x 10-5. This table comes from immunoSEQ multiplex PCR, and its TCRdb copy is limited to in-frame clones, with some not included. That table furnishes V, J and clone size, whereas the DNA furnished D and trimming. The table lists around 32,000 clones, around 84% of them singletons.

What was sequenced was CD4+ T cells from blood buffy coats. The genes are TRBV10-2 and TRBJ2-3, with D maybe TRBD1 (5 bases). The sequence came from a human donor in good health. The CDR3 here is CASTRQFFRTDTQYF. In nucleotides, the CDR3 is TGCGCCAGCACCCGACAGTTTTTTCGCACAGATACGCAGTATTTT.